This T cell receptor (beta chain) was recorded in a study of blood T cells in healthy people across ages. Overall study findings and caveats: Roughly linear declines in TCR beta diversity per million T cells occurred with age. Any changes in expanded clonotypes were possibly confounded, as donor CMV status remained unknown.

Per germline, CDR1 MNHEY and CDR2 SMNVEV (reference sequence). This CDR3 comprises 16 residues. Together with a sample-barcoded 5' primer, a J-beta primer mix was included in a second PCR lasting about 7 to 12 cycles. One entry per CDR3 protein results from TCRdb running MiXCR on the 5' RACE reads. Of under 2,000,000 distinct CDR3 sequences in the sample, about 49% were seen once. Collection of around 10 milliliters of peripheral blood was performed for each donor. For this clonotype: Its antigen is unknown.

The sample was blood. V is TRBV27 and J is TRBJ2-7; no reliable D call. The tail of the sequence fits TRBJ2-4 better, so the J call may be wrong. This TCR was recovered from a woman between 40 and 55 years old in good health. The CDR3 reads CASSSPTSVAKNIQYF. The CDR3 DNA reads as TGTGCCAGCAGTTCCCCCACGTCCGTAGCCAAAAACATTCAGTACTTC.